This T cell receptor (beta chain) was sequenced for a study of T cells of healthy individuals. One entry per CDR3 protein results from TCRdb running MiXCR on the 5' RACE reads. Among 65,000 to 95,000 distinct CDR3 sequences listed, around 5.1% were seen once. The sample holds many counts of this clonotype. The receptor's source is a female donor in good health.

CDR3 sequence (DNA): TGCAGTGCTCGGCGGAGACAGCTAACTAATGAAAAACTGTTTTTT. Translating it yields CSARRRQLTNEKLFF. V gene TRBV20-1 combines with J gene TRBJ1-4; weak D call: TRBD1 (5 bases). The CDR3 runs to 15 residues. V lost 5 bases, J lost 1 base, and 14 bases lay in between. CDR1 is DFQATT, CDR2 SNEGSKA, per germline (reference sequence).